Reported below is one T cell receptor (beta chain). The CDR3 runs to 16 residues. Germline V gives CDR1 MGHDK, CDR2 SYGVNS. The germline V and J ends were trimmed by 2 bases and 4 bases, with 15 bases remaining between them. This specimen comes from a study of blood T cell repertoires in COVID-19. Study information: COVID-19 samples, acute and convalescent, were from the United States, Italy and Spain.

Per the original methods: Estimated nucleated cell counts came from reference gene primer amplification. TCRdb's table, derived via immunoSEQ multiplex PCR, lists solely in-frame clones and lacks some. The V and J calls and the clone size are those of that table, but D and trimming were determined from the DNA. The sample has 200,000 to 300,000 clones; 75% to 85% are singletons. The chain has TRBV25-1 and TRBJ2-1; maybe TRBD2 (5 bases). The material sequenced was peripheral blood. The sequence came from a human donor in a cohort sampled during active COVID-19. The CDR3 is CASSEGRAQGYNEQFF. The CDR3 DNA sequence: TGTGCCAGCAGTGAAGGGCGGGCTCAAGGGTACAATGAGCAGTTCTTC.